Listed below are T cell receptor beta chains from one sample, sequenced in a study of T-cell reconstitution after alpha-beta-depleted transplantation in children. TCRdb called the PCR reads again in MiXCR, with one record for every CDR3 protein. Of approximately 350,000 distinct CDR3 sequences in the sample, about 14% were seen once. The input for sequencing was PBMCs, taken from the stem cell graft. The receptors derive from a human donor who donated a stem cell graft to a child with Fanconi anemia. CDR3s leave out the opening cysteine and the closing phenylalanine or tryptophan. The order of the fields is clone size, V gene, D gene, J gene, CDR3 protein. The D gene is left open where the match is weak. Some rows mark clone size as missing; the rest say once, few, many or name a class of expanded clone.

-	TRBV7-2	-	TRBJ2-3	ASSLDHTGQQY
once	TRBV20-1	-	TRBJ2-2	SAIRAGELF
many	TRBV5-1	-	TRBJ2-1	ASSLEKGSFYNEQF
-	TRBV5-1	-	TRBJ2-7	ASSLVTSSYEQY
few	TRBV15	-	TRBJ2-2	ATHEGGPLNTGELF
many	TRBV7-9	-	TRBJ1-6	ASSLGGDPNSPLH
few	TRBV7-9	-	TRBJ1-1	ASSLAPPAGTEAF
-	TRBV6-1	-	TRBJ1-5	ASRGGGSNQPQH
-	TRBV20-1	-	TRBJ2-2	SAVPGGTGELF
many	TRBV20-1	-	TRBJ1-6	SAASISNSPLH
few	TRBV18	-	TRBJ2-7	ASSPPLSRNAAEQY
few	TRBV5-1	TRBD1	TRBJ2-1	ASSARQGNEQF
many	TRBV3-1	TRBD1	TRBJ1-1	ASSRTGGNTEAF
few	TRBV6-5	-	TRBJ1-6	ASSELNSPLH
-	TRBV12-3/TRBV12-4	TRBD1	TRBJ2-3	ASSSTGTVITQY
many	TRBV27	TRBD1	TRBJ2-2	ASSTLKTGTTGELF